This entry describes one T cell receptor beta chain. The CDR3 extends over 15 amino acids. Trimming pared 1 base from V and 7 bases from J, leaving 14 bases between. Germline loops: CDR1 SGHVS, CDR2 FNYEAQ. This sample was taken from a study of early T cells in non-severe SARS-CoV-2 infection. Across the whole study: Bulk RNA taken from unsorted whole blood was sequenced, leaving chains unpaired.

TCRdb re-analysed the 5' RACE reads in MiXCR, keeping a single row per CDR3 protein. The table shows 60,000 or so distinct CDR3 sequences, with about 10% occurring only once. This TCR derives from an adult who was a healthcare worker with PCR-confirmed SARS-CoV-2 infection or an uninfected control (not recorded which). What was sequenced was whole blood. The chain is built from TRBV7-6 and TRBJ1-5, with a possible D match to TRBD1 (6 bases). CDR3 DNA: TGTGCCAGCAGCTTAGAGGCGGGGGCGAGCCAGCCCCAGCATTTT. This gives the protein CASSLEAGASQPQHF.